This T cell receptor (beta chain) was retrieved from a study of early T cells in non-severe SARS-CoV-2 infection. The V end lost 0 bases, the J end lost 7 bases, and 16 bases lay between the germline ends. Germline values: CDR1 SGHAT, CDR2 FQNNGV. This CDR3 comprises 16 residues. Attached unique molecular identifiers marked individual cDNA molecules. TCRdb passed the 5' RACE reads through MiXCR, listing each CDR3 protein once. The data show just over 25,000 distinct CDR3 sequences, approximately 4.8% seen once. This clonotype was counted between two and nine times. This sequence originates from an adult who was a healthcare worker with PCR-confirmed SARS-CoV-2 infection or an uninfected control (not recorded which). Material: whole blood. The rearrangement uses TRBV11-2 and TRBJ2-1; D is perhaps TRBD1 or TRBD2 (5 bases each). The CDR3 DNA follows: TGTGCCAGCAGCTTAGATGGCCCCGGGACGGCTAATGAGCAGTTCTTC. As protein: CASSLDGPGTANEQFF. The variable domain in full, with the rest retrieved from reference TRBV11-2 and TRBJ2-1, is EAGVAQSPRYKIIEKRQSVAFWCNPISGHATLYWYQQILGQGPKLLIQFQNNGVVDDSQLPKDRFSAERLKGVDSTLKIQPAKLEDSAVYLCASSLDGPGTANEQFFGPGTRLTVL.